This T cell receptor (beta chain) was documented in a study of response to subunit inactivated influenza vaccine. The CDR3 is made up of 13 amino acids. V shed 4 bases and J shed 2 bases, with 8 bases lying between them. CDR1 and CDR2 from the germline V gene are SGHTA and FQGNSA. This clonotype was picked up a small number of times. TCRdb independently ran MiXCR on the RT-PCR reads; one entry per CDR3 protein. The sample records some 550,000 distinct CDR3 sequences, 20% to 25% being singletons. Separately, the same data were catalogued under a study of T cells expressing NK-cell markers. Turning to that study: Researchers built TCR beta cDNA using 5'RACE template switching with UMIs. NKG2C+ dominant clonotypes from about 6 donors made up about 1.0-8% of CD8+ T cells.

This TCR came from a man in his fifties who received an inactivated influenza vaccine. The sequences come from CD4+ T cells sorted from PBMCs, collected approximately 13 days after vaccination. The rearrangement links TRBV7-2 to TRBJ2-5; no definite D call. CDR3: CASSYRSQETQYF. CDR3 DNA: TGTGCCAGCAGCTATCGCAGTCAAGAGACCCAGTACTTC.